Below are 8 T cell receptor beta chains sequenced from a single sample in a study of cytomegalovirus exposure and HLA in healthy donors. The study ran its PCR with 60 Vbeta and 13 Jbeta primers. Some clones are missing from TCRdb's copy, which holds only in-frame ones; the method was immunoSEQ multiplex PCR. This sample carries about 150,000 clones, about 74% of them seen once, and the ten largest clones take more than 3%. Sample: PBMCs. The source is a male donor in good health and CMV-seronegative.

The V gene is TRBV6-6, the J gene TRBJ1-4; 8 nucleotides match TRBD1. Germline V gene data show CDR1 as MNHNY and CDR2 as SVGAGI (reference sequence). Trimming removed 6 bases from V and 4 bases from J; junction bases left unmatched: 10. This CDR3 has 16 amino acids. The chain's CDR3 is CASSHTGGTVNEKLFF. In DNA, the CDR3 is TGTGCCAGCAGCCATACAGGGGGAACCGTTAATGAAAAACTGTTTTTT.

This chain joins TRBV6-6 and TRBJ2-2, with a possible D match to TRBD2 (6 bases). Germline CDR1 reads MNHNY; CDR2 reads SVGAGI (reference sequence). Trimming removed 1 base from V and 6 bases from J, with 15 bases in between. This CDR3 has 16 residues. This chain's CDR3 is CASSYYGSSNPGELFF. CDR3 DNA: TGTGCCAGCAGTTACTACGGGAGCTCAAACCCCGGGGAGCTGTTTTTT.

The chain links TRBV5-1 to TRBJ2-3; 9 bases are shared with TRBD2. V dropped 5 bases and J dropped 3; count of bases not matched to a gene: 13. Germline assignment: CDR1 SGHRS and CDR2 YFSETQ. This CDR3 region has 17 residues. CDR3 coding DNA: TGCGCCAGCAGTAGGTCGTTAGCGGGGGAAAGGACAGATACGCAGTATTTT. Its translation is CASSRSLAGERTDTQYF.

The sample holds one count of this clone. The chain links TRBV4-3 to TRBJ1-1; weak D call: TRBD1 (5 bases). Trimming removed 0 bases from V and 4 bases from J, with 12 bases in between. The germline gives CDR1 LGHNA, CDR2 YSLEER. The CDR3 has 15 residues. The CDR3 DNA reads as TGCGCCAGCAGCCAAGATAGCTTCGGGGGCACTGAAGCTTTCTTT. Its translation: CASSQDSFGGTEAFF.

The CDR3 region has the DNA TGTGCCAGCAACGGTGACAACATGAACACTGAAGCTTTCTTT. It encodes CASNGDNMNTEAFF. The chain couples TRBV9 to TRBJ1-1, with D hard to call. V was clipped by 6 bases and J by 0 bases, with 12 bases between them. Germline V gene data show CDR1 as SGDLS and CDR2 as YYNGEE. This CDR3 has 14 amino acids.

V is TRBV28 and J is TRBJ2-2, with D possibly matching TRBD2 (5 bases). The CDR3 sequence is 16 residues long. V lost 5 bases and J lost 6, with 19 bases in between. Germline lookup yields CDR1 MDHEN and CDR2 SYDVKM. The CDR3 DNA follows: TGTGCCAGCAGTCGGCTGAACGGACTCACCCCCGGGGAGCTGTTTTTT. This sequence encodes CASSRLNGLTPGELFF. The full variable domain, in which reference TRBV28 and TRBJ2-2 provide the parts outside the CDR3, is DVKVTQSSRYLVKRTGEKVFLECVQDMDHENMFWYRQDPGLGLRLIYFSYDVKMKEKGDIPEGYSVSREKKERFSLILESASTNQTSMYLCASSRLNGLTPGELFFGEGSRLTVL.

The chain carries TRBV7-9 and TRBJ2-7, with 9 bases aligning to TRBD1. There are 15 residues in the CDR3. Germline CDR1 SEHNR, CDR2 FQNEAQ (reference sequence). Trimming removed 8 bases from V and 2 bases from J; junction bases left unmatched: 10. CDR3 DNA sequence: TGTGCCAGCGGGTCGGGTCGGGACAGGGCCTACGAGCAGTACTTC. Its protein is CASGSGRDRAYEQYF.

This clone appeared a few times. This sequence joins TRBV27 and TRBJ1-1; 11 bases line up with TRBD1. CDR3 length: 14 residues. The V segment lost 7 bases and the J segment 5 bases; nucleotides outside the gene matches: 6. Germline values: CDR1 MNHEY, CDR2 SMNVEV (reference sequence). Here the CDR3 reads CASTDRGRGTEAFF. Here the CDR3 DNA reads TGTGCCAGCACGGACAGGGGGCGCGGTACTGAAGCTTTCTTT.